A selection of T cell receptor beta chains follows, all from one sample in a study of blood T cell repertoires in COVID-19. TCRdb keeps only in-frame clones here, not all; method: immunoSEQ multiplex PCR. This sample has around 100,000 clones; 85% to 90% occur once, and the top ten carry around 5.5%. The sample taken for sequencing was peripheral blood. The source of these receptors is a human donor in a cohort sampled during active COVID-19. Each CDR3 is given with its conserved first and last residue. D genes are given only for firm matches. Where a row states a size, it is once, few, many or the class of an expanded clone; other rows omit it.

- | - | TRBJ2-3 | TRBV18 | CASSDSFSTDTQYF | TGTGCCAGCTCCGACTCGTTTAGCACAGATACGCAGTATTTT
few | - | TRBJ1-1 | TRBV10-1 | CASSVSRDTEAFF | TGCGCCAGCAGTGTGTCCAGGGACACTGAAGCTTTCTTT
- | - | TRBJ2-7 | TRBV7-2 | CASSLGGNYEQYF | TGTGCCAGCAGCTTAGGAGGGAACTACGAGCAGTACTTC
- | - | TRBJ1-5 | TRBV6-5 | CASRWGEGRNQPQHF | TGTGCCAGCAGGTGGGGTGAGGGTAGGAATCAGCCCCAGCATTTT
- | - | TRBJ2-1 | TRBV28 | CASSPIYNEQFF | TGTGCCAGCAGTCCCATTTACAATGAGCAGTTCTTC
few | - | TRBJ2-6 | TRBV9 | CASSPGHNSGANVLTF | TGTGCCAGCAGCCCGGGACACAACTCTGGGGCCAACGTCCTGACTTTC
- | TRBD1 | TRBJ1-1 | TRBV11-2 | CASSRPGGRNTEAFF | TGTGCCAGCAGCCGTCCAGGGGGAAGGAACACTGAAGCTTTCTTT
- | TRBD2 | TRBJ2-1 | TRBV5-6 | CASSPLAGVTYNEQFF | TGTGCCAGCAGCCCCCTAGCGGGGGTCACCTACAATGAGCAGTTCTTC
once | - | TRBJ1-1 | TRBV28 | CASSFRRLNTEAFF | TGTGCCAGCAGTTTCCGGCGGCTGAACACTGAAGCTTTCTTT
few | TRBD1 | TRBJ2-3 | TRBV6-5 | CASNRDSADTQYF | TGTGCCAGCAACCGGGACAGTGCAGATACGCAGTATTTT